One T cell receptor beta chain is described in this entry. The data derive from a study of blood T cell repertoires in COVID-19. The CDR3 is 16 amino acids. V lost 3 bases, J lost 4 bases, and 17 bases lay in between. CDR1 is SGHRS and CDR2 is YFSETQ in the germline V gene. Data came from immunoSEQ multiplex PCR; TCRdb stores just in-frame clones and leaves some out. Among around 64,000 clones listed, around three quarters were seen once. V gene TRBV5-1 combines with J gene TRBJ2-1; D might be TRBD2 (6 bases). The specimen sequenced was peripheral blood. The sequence was collected from a man aged 55 to 70 with acute or convalescent COVID-19. CDR3 DNA: TGCGCCAGCAGCTCAGGGACTCACGGCGTTTACAATGAGCAGTTCTTC. Encoded protein: CASSSGTHGVYNEQFF.